This T cell receptor (beta chain) was observed in a study of control samples from healthy donors and cancer patients. The CDR3 is 12 residues long. Per germline, CDR1 MDHEN and CDR2 SYDVKM. The V end was cut by 5 bases, the J end by 4 bases, with 7 bases between. Profiled with immunoSEQ multiplex PCR; TCRdb holds only in-frame clones, not every one. The data hold 150,000 to 180,000 clones, with over 85% observed a single time. Input material: blood. This TCR came from a man in his forties or fifties in good health. This rearrangement joins TRBV28 to TRBJ2-3; the D is unclear. The CDR3, as DNA: TGTGCCAGCAGTACAACTTCAGATACGCAGTATTTT. It specifies CASSTTSDTQYF.